This T cell receptor (beta chain) was found in a study of blood T cell repertoires in COVID-19. Study-wide background: Samples representing acute and convalescent COVID-19 were sourced from the United States, Italy and Spain. PBMCs, B-cell-depleted T cells, or T cells provided the cDNA or gDNA that made up the material.

CDR3 size: 13 residues. With 6 bases clipped from V and 4 bases from J, the junction kept 4 bases outside the gene matches. Germline V gives CDR1 PRHDT, CDR2 FYEKMQ (reference sequence). In the authors' workflow: Reference gene primer amplification yielded estimated nucleated cell counts. Data came from immunoSEQ multiplex PCR; TCRdb stores just in-frame clones and leaves some out. The D gene and trimming were derived from the DNA, and the V and J assignments and clone size from that table. The top ten hold approximately 8.8% of the sample, which has about 300,000 clones, over 75% seen once. Material: peripheral blood. The V gene is TRBV13, the J gene TRBJ2-3; 7 bases map to TRBD2. The receptor's source is a man between 18 and 29 years old with active or convalescent COVID-19. The DNA of the CDR3 is TGTGCCAGCAGTGGGGGGGGAGCAGATACGCAGTATTTT. Its protein product is CASSGGGADTQYF.